This T cell receptor (beta chain) was documented in a study of blood T cell repertoires in COVID-19. Overall study: Italy, Spain and the United States were the sources of the convalescent and acute COVID-19 samples.

This table comes from immunoSEQ multiplex PCR, and its TCRdb copy is limited to in-frame clones, with some not included. The sample holds approximately 300,000 clones, 90% seen once. The Seattle patients, enrolled during active infection, were followed longitudinally. The J segment lost 8 bases and the V segment lost 8 bases, leaving 12 bases of the junction unmatched. The CDR3 loop spans 14 amino acids. Germline lookup yields CDR1 SNHLY and CDR2 FYNNEI. The sample consisted of peripheral blood. The source of this sequence is a woman in her 40s with COVID-19, enrolled during active disease. The chain uses TRBV2 and TRBJ1-2; 9 bases align to TRBD1. This chain's CDR3 is CASEGEQGARGYTF. In nucleotides, the CDR3 is TGTGCCAGCGAGGGGGAACAGGGGGCGCGGGGCTACACCTTC.